Sequencing of this T cell receptor (beta chain) was carried out in a study of blood T cell repertoires in COVID-19. The wider study: Spain, Italy and the United States supplied samples that represented acute and convalescent COVID-19.

Original analysis: Using reference gene primer amplification, nucleated cell counts were estimated. Libraries were prepared by immunoSEQ multiplex PCR; TCRdb keeps only in-frame clonotypes and omits some of them. The V and J calls and clone size come from that table; D and trimming were worked out from the DNA. The table shows more than 200,000 clones, with more than 65% occurring only once. Trimming stripped 10 bases from V and 0 bases from J, with 16 bases between. The CDR3 covers 14 residues. Germline V gene data show CDR1 as MDHEN and CDR2 as SYDVKM. The receptor was derived from a man aged 45-65 years with active or convalescent COVID-19. The genes are TRBV28 and TRBJ2-7; possibly TRBD1 for D (7 bases). The specimen was peripheral blood. The CDR3 DNA follows: TGTGCCACCCAGGGGGGAGGCTACTCCTACGAGCAGTACTTC. This encodes CATQGGGYSYEQYF.